Shown below are 15 T cell receptor beta chains from a single sample sequenced in a study of T-cell reconstitution after alpha-beta-depleted transplantation in children. Unique molecular identifiers were used in preparing the TCRbeta library. From the PCR reads, TCRdb called clonotypes with MiXCR, one entry per CDR3 protein. This sample has hundreds of thousands of distinct CDR3 sequences; 13% occur once, and the top ten carry 0.79%. The sequencing used PBMCs, collected before TCRalphabeta/CD19-depleted stem cell transplant. These TCRs come from a girl aged 2 to 9 with congenital amegakaryocytic thrombocytopenia, due to receive a stem cell transplant.

The rearrangement links TRBV5-1 to TRBJ1-4; no clear D. The length of the CDR3 is 15 residues. Germline V gives CDR1 SGHRS, CDR2 YFSETQ. Deletions cut 4 bases from V and 3 bases from J, with 13 bases between. CDR3 in DNA: TGCGCCAGCAGCCCAGGATCCTCATCTAATGAAAAACTGTTTTTT. Protein: CASSPGSSSNEKLFF.

V usage is TRBV18 and J usage is TRBJ1-1, with D possibly being TRBD1 (6 bases). The CDR3 totals 15 residues. V dropped 3 bases and J dropped 0 bases, with 11 bases sitting between them. The germline gives CDR1 KGHSH, CDR2 LQKENI. CDR3: CASSPSGGMNTEAFF. CDR3 nucleotides: TGTGCCAGCTCACCTTCGGGGGGCATGAACACTGAAGCTTTCTTT.

The chain links TRBV19 to TRBJ2-1; 7 nucleotides match TRBD2. The CDR3 contains 18 residues. Germline CDR1 reads LNHDA; CDR2 reads SQIVND (reference sequence). J gave up 8 bases and V 3 bases, and 19 bases lay outside the gene matches. The CDR3 nucleotides are TGTGCCAGTAGTATCAGTCTTGGGGCGGGAGTGCGGACCGATGAGCAGTTCTTC. It codes for CASSISLGAGVRTDEQFF.

As to this clonotype: This may stem from a read error, because a much larger clone lies one nucleotide away. This chain connects TRBV24-1 to TRBJ2-1; 13 bases map to TRBD2. The germline V gene encodes CDR1 KGHDR and CDR2 SFDVKD. This CDR3 spans 18 amino acids. CDR3 sequence reads: CAPSDYGLAGASYNEQFF. The CDR3 DNA is TGTGCCCCCAGTGACTACGGACTAGCGGGAGCTTCCTACAATGAGCAGTTCTTC.

This clonotype has only a few counts. The chain couples TRBV20-1 to TRBJ2-7; 7 bases fit TRBD2. The CDR3 spans 15 residues. V shed 0 bases and J 1 base; nucleotides not matched to a gene: 6. Germline-derived CDR1 and CDR2 are DFQATT and SNEGSKA (reference sequence). In DNA form, the CDR3 reads TGCAGTGCTAGAGATAACCCCGGGAGGTCCTACGAGCAGTACTTC. Translated, it gives CSARDNPGRSYEQYF.

The table lists this clonotype with many counts. Written as DNA, the CDR3 is TGTGCCACGCTGGGACAGGAAAATTCACCCCTCCACTTT. Its translation: CATLGQENSPLHF. This chain uses TRBV10-3 with TRBJ1-6, with 8 bases lining up with TRBD1. Germline V lookup: CDR1 ENHRY, CDR2 SYGVKD. V lost 10 bases, J lost 7 bases, and 6 bases stayed unmatched. The CDR3 totals 13 residues.

The chain uses TRBV15 and TRBJ2-7; 7 nucleotides agree with TRBD1. The germline V gene encodes CDR1 LNHNV and CDR2 YYDKDF (reference sequence). The V and J ends lost 1 base and 0 bases, in that order; junction bases with no gene match: 3. The CDR3 contains 15 residues. The chain's CDR3 is CATSRGTGTSYEQYF. CDR3 DNA: TGTGCCACCAGCAGAGGGACAGGTACCTCCTACGAGCAGTACTTC.

This clonotype was seen more than once but under ten times. The CDR3 region is CASSFLSGAALADTQYF. Written as DNA, the CDR3 is TGTGCCAGCAGCTTTCTATCGGGGGCCGCCCTGGCAGATACGCAGTATTTT. The V and J genes are TRBV5-5 and TRBJ2-3, with D perhaps being TRBD1 or TRBD2 (6 bases each). V lost 2 bases and J 4 bases, leaving 20 bases between the germline ends. Germline V gene sequence: CDR1 SGHKS, CDR2 YYEKEE (reference sequence). The CDR3 sequence is 17 residues long.

This clonotype was detected ten times or more. The chain combines TRBV29-1 with TRBJ1-3; no clear D gene. The CDR3 totals 12 residues. Trimming shortened V by 4 bases and J by 2 bases, and 6 bases separated the two germline ends. Germline lookup yields CDR1 SQVTM and CDR2 ANQGSEA. CDR3 DNA sequence: TGCAGCGTTGTAGTGCCTGGAAACACCATATATTTT. Encoded protein: CSVVVPGNTIYF. Using reference TRBV29-1 and TRBJ1-3 for the parts outside the CDR3, the full variable domain is SAVISQKPSRDICQRGTSLTIQCQVDSQVTMMFWYRQQPGQSLTLIATANQGSEATYESGFVIDKFPISRPNLTFSTLTVSNMSPEDSSIYLCSVVVPGNTIYFGEGSWLTVV.

This clonotype has a count of ten or more. The chain links TRBV6-5 to TRBJ2-1; weak D call: TRBD1 (6 bases). Germline V gives CDR1 MNHEY, CDR2 SVGAGI. The length of the CDR3 is 16 residues. The germline V and J ends were trimmed by 0 bases and 5 bases, with 14 bases remaining between them. CDR3 DNA sequence: TGTGCCAGCAGTTACTCTGGGCCAGGGGCAAACAATGAGCAGTTCTTC. Translation: CASSYSGPGANNEQFF.

The V gene is TRBV20-1, the J gene TRBJ2-7, with D unresolved. Germline V lookup: CDR1 DFQATT, CDR2 SNEGSKA (reference sequence). Trimming pared 3 bases from V and 4 bases from J, leaving 16 bases between. This CDR3 is 14 amino acids long. CDR3 DNA: TGCAGTGCTAGGGGCACTACCAACCCTTACGAGCAGTACTTC. It is translated as CSARGTTNPYEQYF.

The chain has TRBV3-1 and TRBJ1-6; D is possibly TRBD1 (5 bases). V lost 1 base to trimming and J lost 4 bases, with 14 bases between them. CDR3 size: 17 residues. CDR1 and CDR2 (germline): LGHDT, YNNKEL (reference sequence). The CDR3 sequence is CASSQVGGTSYNSPLHF. CDR3 sequence (DNA): TGTGCCAGCAGCCAAGTTGGAGGGACTTCTTATAATTCACCCCTCCACTTT.

The sample holds a few counts of this clonotype. This chain uses TRBV5-1 with TRBJ2-7; 12 nucleotides match TRBD2. V lost 0 bases and J lost 3; bases outside the gene matches: 7. This CDR3 contains 17 residues. Per the germline V gene, CDR1 is SGHRS and CDR2 is YFSETQ. CDR3 amino acids: CASSLGLAGDPVYEQYF. CDR3 DNA: TGCGCCAGCAGCTTGGGACTAGCGGGAGATCCCGTCTACGAGCAGTACTTC.

In the case of this clonotype: A much larger clonotype is one base distant, so this may be a read error. CDR3 sequence: CSVDTTGSKETQCF. CDR3 sequence (DNA): TGCAGCGTTGACACGACAGGGAGTAAAGAGACCCAGTGCTTC. V and J are TRBV29-1 and TRBJ2-5; 7 bases align to TRBD1. The germline CDR1 and CDR2 sequences are SQVTM and ANQGSEA. The CDR3 extends over 14 amino acids.

This clonotype was seen a few times. The rearrangement links TRBV5-6 to TRBJ1-2; no reliable D call. V was pared by 1 base and J by 4 bases, with 11 bases between. This CDR3 is 14 amino acids long. CDR1 is SGHDT and CDR2 is YYEEEE in the germline V gene. This CDR3 is CASSLTGRVYGYTF. In DNA form, the CDR3 reads TGTGCCAGCAGCTTGACGGGTAGGGTCTATGGCTACACCTTC. Full variable domain (missing parts from reference TRBV5-6 and TRBJ1-2): DAGVTQSPTHLIKTRGQQVTLRCSPKSGHDTVSWYQQALGQGPQFIFQYYEEEERQRGNFPDRFSGHQFPNYSSELNVNALLLGDSALYLCASSLTGRVYGYTFGSGTRLTVV.